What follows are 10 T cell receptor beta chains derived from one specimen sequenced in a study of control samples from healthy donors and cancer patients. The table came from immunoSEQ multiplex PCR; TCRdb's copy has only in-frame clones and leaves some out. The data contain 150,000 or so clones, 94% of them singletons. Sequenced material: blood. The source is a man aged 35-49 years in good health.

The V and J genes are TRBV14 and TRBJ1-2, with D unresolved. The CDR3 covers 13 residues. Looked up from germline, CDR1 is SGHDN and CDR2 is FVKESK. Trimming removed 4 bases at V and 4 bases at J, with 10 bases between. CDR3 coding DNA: TGTGCCAGCAGCCCCCGCGGTGTCTATGGCTACACCTTC. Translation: CASSPRGVYGYTF. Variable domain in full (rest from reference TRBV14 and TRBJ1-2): EAGVTQFPSHSVIEKGQTVTLRCDPISGHDNLYWYRRVMGKEIKFLLHFVKESKQDESGMPNNRFLAERTGGTYSTLKVQPAELEDSGVYFCASSPRGVYGYTFGSGTRLTVV.

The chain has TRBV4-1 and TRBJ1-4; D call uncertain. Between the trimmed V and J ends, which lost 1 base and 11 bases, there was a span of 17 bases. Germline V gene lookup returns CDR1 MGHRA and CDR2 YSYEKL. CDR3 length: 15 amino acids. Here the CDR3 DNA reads TGCGCCAGCAGCCAAGTGAGCACTAGCTGGGAGAAACTGTTTTTT. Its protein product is CASSQVSTSWEKLFF.

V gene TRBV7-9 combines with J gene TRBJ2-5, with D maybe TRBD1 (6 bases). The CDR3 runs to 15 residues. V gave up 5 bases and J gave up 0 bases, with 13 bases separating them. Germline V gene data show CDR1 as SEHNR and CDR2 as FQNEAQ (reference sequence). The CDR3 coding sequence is TGTGCCAGCAGCCGCGGACAGTCGTACCAAGAGACCCAGTACTTC. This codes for CASSRGQSYQETQYF.

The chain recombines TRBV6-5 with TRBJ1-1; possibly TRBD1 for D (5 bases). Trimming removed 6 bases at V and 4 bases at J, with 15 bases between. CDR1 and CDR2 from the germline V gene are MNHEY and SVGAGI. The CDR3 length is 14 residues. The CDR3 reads CASRGQGATTEAFF. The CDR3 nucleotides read TGTGCCAGCAGGGGTCAGGGCGCGACCACTGAAGCTTTCTTT.

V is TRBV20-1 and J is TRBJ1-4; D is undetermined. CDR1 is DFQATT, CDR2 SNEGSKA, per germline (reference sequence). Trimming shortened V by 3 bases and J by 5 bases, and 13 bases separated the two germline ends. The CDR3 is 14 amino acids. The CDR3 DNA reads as TGCAGTGCTAGTCGGCAGAGTATGAATGAAAAACTGTTTTTT. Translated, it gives CSASRQSMNEKLFF.

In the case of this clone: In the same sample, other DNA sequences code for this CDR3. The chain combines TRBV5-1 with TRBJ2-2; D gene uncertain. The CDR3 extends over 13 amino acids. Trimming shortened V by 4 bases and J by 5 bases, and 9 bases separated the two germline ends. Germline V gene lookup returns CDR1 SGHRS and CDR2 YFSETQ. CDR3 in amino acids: CASSITVTGELFF. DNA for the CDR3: TGCGCCAGCAGCATTACGGTGACCGGGGAGCTGTTTTTT.

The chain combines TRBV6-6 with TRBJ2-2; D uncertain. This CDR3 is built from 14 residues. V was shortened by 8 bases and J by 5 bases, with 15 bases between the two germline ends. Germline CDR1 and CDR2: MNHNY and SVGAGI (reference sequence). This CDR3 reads CASSRFLGTGELFF. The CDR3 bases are TGTGCCAGCTCTCGGTTTTTGGGAACCGGGGAGCTGTTTTTT.

CDR3 nucleotides: TGTGCCAGCTCACCGTTGCCTGGACAGACTCCCTACGAGCAGTACTTC. Translated: CASSPLPGQTPYEQYF. The J gene is TRBJ2-7, the V gene TRBV18; tentative D call: TRBD1 (6 bases). The CDR3 runs 16 residues. V gave up 3 bases and J gave up 2 bases, with 17 bases separating them. Germline V gives CDR1 KGHSH, CDR2 LQKENI.

This CDR3 reads CASSTPGQGITEAFF. The CDR3 region has the DNA TGTGCCAGCAGTACGCCCGGACAGGGTATTACTGAAGCTTTCTTT. The chain joins TRBV28 to TRBJ1-1; 8 nucleotides agree with TRBD1. CDR1 is MDHEN, CDR2 SYDVKM, per germline. The CDR3 runs 15 residues. The J segment lost 5 bases and the V segment lost 5 bases, leaving 10 bases of the junction unmatched. Complete variable domain (other parts from reference TRBV28 and TRBJ1-1): DVKVTQSSRYLVKRTGEKVFLECVQDMDHENMFWYRQDPGLGLRLIYFSYDVKMKEKGDIPEGYSVSREKKERFSLILESASTNQTSMYLCASSTPGQGITEAFFGQGTRLTVV.

CDR3 DNA sequence: TGTGCCAGCAGCTTAGGGACAGGGGGCGCAAAGGTCGGCTACACCTTC. It specifies CASSLGTGGAKVGYTF. The chain recombines TRBV7-9 with TRBJ1-2, with 11 bases that match TRBD1. V lost 1 base, J lost 8 bases, and 9 bases stayed unmatched. The CDR3 contains 16 residues. Germline V lookup: CDR1 SEHNR, CDR2 FQNEAQ (reference sequence).